These T cell receptor beta chains were read from a single sample in a study of T-cell memory formation after mild COVID-19. TCRdb reprocessed the 5' RACE reads with MiXCR, giving one entry per CDR3 protein. The sample includes approximately 100,000 distinct CDR3 sequences, more than 15% of them seen just once. The sample was PBMCs or a T cell subset sorted from them (not recorded which). Every receptor here comes from an adult woman who had mild COVID-19 (a few samples of this study predate the infection). Cell type and time point are not known. CDR3s include the opening cysteine and the closing phenylalanine or tryptophan. Fields, in order: D gene, clone size, V gene, J gene, CDR3 DNA, CDR3 protein. D genes are given only for firm matches. Size tells how often a clone was seen (once, few, many) or the class of an expanded clone, and some rows leave it out.

D: TRBD1
size: many
V: TRBV4-1
J: TRBJ2-2
DNA: TGCGCCAGCAGCCAAATTACGGACAGGGTCGGGACCGGGGAGCTGTTTTTT
CDR3: CASSQITDRVGTGELFF

D: TRBD2
size: many
V: TRBV4-2
J: TRBJ2-1
DNA: TGTGCCAGCAGCCAAGATTTGGCGGGAGGGAACAATGAGCAGTTCTTC
CDR3: CASSQDLAGGNNEQFF

D: NA
size: few
V: TRBV5-1
J: TRBJ1-2
DNA: TGCGCCAGCAGCTCTGGGGGGATCTATGGCTACACCTTC
CDR3: CASSSGGIYGYTF

D: NA
size: NA
V: TRBV19
J: TRBJ1-6
DNA: TGTGCCAGTAGTATGGGGCCAGGCGATTCACCCCTCCACTTT
CDR3: CASSMGPGDSPLHF

D: NA
size: once
V: TRBV13
J: TRBJ2-3
DNA: TGTGCCAGCAGCTTAGTAATAGATGGTACGCAGTATTTT
CDR3: CASSLVIDGTQYF

D: NA
size: NA
V: TRBV12-3/TRBV12-4
J: TRBJ1-1
DNA: TGTGCCAGCAGTTTCTTAGATACTGAAGCTTTCTTT
CDR3: CASSFLDTEAFF

D: TRBD1
size: few
V: TRBV30
J: TRBJ2-5
DNA: TGTGCCTGGAGTTGGGGGACAGGGGTGGGAGAGACCCAGTACTTC
CDR3: CAWSWGTGVGETQYF

D: NA
size: NA
V: TRBV24-1
J: TRBJ2-7
DNA: TGTGCCACCAGTGTGGGGACTGGCTACGAGCAGTACTTC
CDR3: CATSVGTGYEQYF

D: NA
size: NA
V: TRBV7-3
J: TRBJ2-1
DNA: TGTGCCAGCAGCTTATTTGGGGGGACCTACAATGAGCAGTTCTTC
CDR3: CASSLFGGTYNEQFF

D: NA
size: NA
V: TRBV20-1
J: TRBJ2-3
DNA: TGCATTGCTAGAGATCGAGTGGCAGTTTACACAGATACGCAGTATTTT
CDR3: CIARDRVAVYTDTQYF

D: TRBD1
size: NA
V: TRBV5-1
J: TRBJ2-1
DNA: TGCGCCAGCAGTGACCGGGACAGGGGCGTAACCTACAATGAGCAGTTCTTC
CDR3: CASSDRDRGVTYNEQFF

D: NA
size: few
V: TRBV4-1
J: TRBJ2-3
DNA: TGCGCCAGCAGCCAAGCCACTGGGACTTTGGATACGCAGTATTTT
CDR3: CASSQATGTLDTQYF

D: TRBD1
size: NA
V: TRBV30
J: TRBJ2-5
DNA: TGTGCCTGGAGTGCAGGGGGCCAAGAGACCCAGTACTTC
CDR3: CAWSAGGQETQYF

D: TRBD1
size: NA
V: TRBV27
J: TRBJ1-4
DNA: TGTGCCAGCAGTTCGGAGGGACAGTACCAAAAACTGTTTTTT
CDR3: CASSSEGQYQKLFF

D: NA
size: many
V: TRBV5-1
J: TRBJ2-7
DNA: TGCGCCAGCAGCTTGAGCGACAGATACGAGCAGTACTTC
CDR3: CASSLSDRYEQYF

D: TRBD1
size: few
V: TRBV7-2
J: TRBJ1-5
DNA: TGTGCCAGCAGCTCCTGGGACAGGGACGGTCAGCCCCAGCATTTT
CDR3: CASSSWDRDGQPQHF

D: TRBD2
size: many
V: TRBV27
J: TRBJ2-1
DNA: TGTGCCAGCAGTCTAGCGGGGTACTACAATGAGCAGTTCTTC
CDR3: CASSLAGYYNEQFF

D: TRBD1
size: NA
V: TRBV7-9
J: TRBJ1-2
DNA: TGTGCCAGCAGCTTAGTAGGGACAGCCGGGGATGGCTACACCTTC
CDR3: CASSLVGTAGDGYTF

D: NA
size: NA
V: TRBV15
J: TRBJ2-1
DNA: TGTGCCACCAGCGGCCCCGGGACCGATCTCTACAATGAGCAGTTCTTC
CDR3: CATSGPGTDLYNEQFF

D: NA
size: few
V: TRBV4-1
J: TRBJ2-2
DNA: TGCGCTGGACAGCAGAACACCGGGGAGCTGTTTTTT
CDR3: CAGQQNTGELFF

D: NA
size: few
V: TRBV5-1
J: TRBJ1-1
DNA: TGCGCCAGCAGCTTGCCCCCGACAGGTGAAGCTTTCTTT
CDR3: CASSLPPTGEAFF

D: NA
size: few
V: TRBV29-1
J: TRBJ1-1
DNA: TGCAGCGTTCGTTTAGGGCCCGACACTGAAGCTTTCTTT
CDR3: CSVRLGPDTEAFF

D: TRBD2
size: NA
V: TRBV7-8
J: TRBJ2-1
DNA: TGTGCCAGCAGCTTAGGAGGCTTGGGCGGGAGGATCTGGAATGAGCAGTTCTTC
CDR3: CASSLGGLGGRIWNEQFF

D: NA
size: few
V: TRBV5-5
J: TRBJ2-1
DNA: TGTGCCAGCAGCCCCTGGACAGACCCCACTGAGCAGTTCTTC
CDR3: CASSPWTDPTEQFF

D: TRBD1
size: NA
V: TRBV3-1
J: TRBJ2-7
DNA: TGTGCCAGCAGCCAAGATGGAACAGGGGCAGCGTACGAGCAGTACTTC
CDR3: CASSQDGTGAAYEQYF

D: NA
size: NA
V: TRBV29-1
J: TRBJ2-3
DNA: TGCAGCGTTGATGACGAGTACCTAGATACGCAGTATTTT
CDR3: CSVDDEYLDTQYF

D: TRBD1
size: few
V: TRBV9
J: TRBJ1-2
DNA: TGTGCCAGCAGCGTAGCTTCCGGGACAGGGATATCTATCGGCTACACCTTC
CDR3: CASSVASGTGISIGYTF

D: NA
size: few
V: TRBV13
J: TRBJ2-7
DNA: TGTGCCAGCAGCTTAGAGGGCAGCTCCTACGAGCAGTACTTC
CDR3: CASSLEGSSYEQYF

D: NA
size: NA
V: TRBV5-5
J: TRBJ1-1
DNA: TGTGCCAGCAGCTTGATAGGGCACACTGAAGCTTTCTTT
CDR3: CASSLIGHTEAFF

D: NA
size: few
V: TRBV12-3/TRBV12-4
J: TRBJ1-5
DNA: TGTGCCAGCAGTCCGTACCAGGGAAAGGATCAGCCCCAGCATTTT
CDR3: CASSPYQGKDQPQHF

D: NA
size: NA
V: TRBV5-1
J: TRBJ2-6
DNA: TGCGCCAGCAGCTTGCGGTCGGGGAGCTCTGGGGCCAACGTCCTGACTTTC
CDR3: CASSLRSGSSGANVLTF

D: NA
size: NA
V: TRBV4-3
J: TRBJ2-4
DNA: TGCGCCAGCAGCCAAGTGTTTCTGAGGCCGGAGAACATTCAGTACTTC
CDR3: CASSQVFLRPENIQYF

D: NA
size: NA
V: TRBV5-4
J: TRBJ2-1
DNA: TGTGCCAGCAGCTTGGAGAAATCTTCCTACAATGAGCAGTTCTTC
CDR3: CASSLEKSSYNEQFF

D: NA
size: few
V: TRBV12-5
J: TRBJ2-3
DNA: TGTGCTAGTGGTTTGGTACTGGCAGGGACCAGCACAGATACGCAGTATTTT
CDR3: CASGLVLAGTSTDTQYF

D: TRBD2
size: NA
V: TRBV7-9
J: TRBJ2-1
DNA: TGTGCCAGCAGCACTAGCGGAACTGAGCAGTTCTTC
CDR3: CASSTSGTEQFF

D: NA
size: many
V: TRBV27
J: TRBJ1-1
DNA: TGTGCCAGCAGTTTCGCTGGACAGTTACTGGTAGCTTTCTTT
CDR3: CASSFAGQLLVAFF

D: NA
size: few
V: TRBV12-3/TRBV12-4
J: TRBJ1-1
DNA: TGTGCCAGCCGGCAAAACACTGAAGCTTTCTTT
CDR3: CASRQNTEAFF

D: NA
size: NA
V: TRBV6-5
J: TRBJ1-1
DNA: TGTGCCAGCAGTTACTCGTATTCGGGGATCGGTGGCACTGAAGCTTTCTTT
CDR3: CASSYSYSGIGGTEAFF

D: NA
size: few
V: TRBV24-1
J: TRBJ2-5
DNA: TGTGCCACTACCGACGGAGGGGAAGAGACCCAGTACTTC
CDR3: CATTDGGEETQYF

D: NA
size: NA
V: TRBV24-1
J: TRBJ1-1
DNA: TGTGCCACCAGTGATTCTGGGGAGACTGAAGCTTTCTTT
CDR3: CATSDSGETEAFF